These 17 T cell receptor beta chains came from one sample sequenced in a study of monozygotic twins with inflammatory bowel disease. One entry per CDR3 protein, without DNA, is what TCRdb gives after re-calling the 5' RACE reads. This table holds a few hundred thousand distinct CDR3 sequences. Sequencing was done on a sample of blood. The receptor source for this set is a human donor with ulcerative colitis or Crohn's disease, or a healthy co-twin of an affected twin (not recorded which).

The chain combines TRBV5-1 with TRBJ2-7; the TCRdb D gene call, TRBD1, has no DNA to confirm it. CDR1 is SGHRS, CDR2 YFSETQ, per germline. The CDR3 loop spans 17 amino acids. The CDR3 is CASSFSPPGQGSYEQYF.

The chain has TRBV4-3 and TRBJ1-5; TCRdb returns TRBD1, unconfirmable since there is no DNA. CDR1 is LGHNA and CDR2 is YSLEER in the germline V gene. The CDR3 length is 15 residues. The CDR3 loop reads CASSQDTGFNQPQHF.

The CDR3 is CASPAGDLEAFF. The rearrangement joins TRBV5-1 to TRBJ1-1. The CDR3 has 12 amino acids. Germline values: CDR1 SGHRS, CDR2 YFSETQ.

The chain couples TRBV6-1 to TRBJ2-3; TCRdb lists TRBD1, though no DNA is available to test this call. The length of the CDR3 is 15 residues. Germline assignment: CDR1 MNHNS and CDR2 SASEGT. The CDR3 protein is CASSPGQTNTDTQYF.

The CDR3 here is CASQERRRGLISYEQYF. The gene calls are TRBV6-2 or TRBV6-3 and TRBJ2-7; TCRdb selects TRBD1, and the lack of DNA leaves this call unchecked. This CDR3 has 17 amino acids. Germline V gene lookup returns CDR1 MNHEY and CDR2 SVGEGT.

This rearrangement joins TRBV7-9 to TRBJ1-6; TCRdb indicates TRBD1, and absent DNA this call remains unverified. The CDR3 contains 15 residues. Per the germline V gene, CDR1 is SEHNR and CDR2 is FQNEAQ (reference sequence). CDR3: CASSLVPGNGSPLHF.

The chain has TRBV7-6 and TRBJ1-1; the D call of TRBD1 rests on TCRdb alone, since no DNA is present to check it. The CDR3 contains 15 residues. Germline V gene lookup returns CDR1 SGHVS and CDR2 FNYEAQ. CDR3: CASSTQTGAGTEAFF.

The chain employs TRBV20-1 and TRBJ2-4; TCRdb indicates TRBD2, and absent DNA this call remains unverified. The CDR3 contains 13 residues. Germline CDR1 is DFQATT and CDR2 is SNEGSKA (reference sequence). The CDR3: CSASSQLKNIQYF.

The V call is TRBV6-5, the J call TRBJ2-4; TCRdb calls TRBD1, which cannot be checked without DNA. Germline-derived CDR1 and CDR2 are MNHEY and SVGAGI. This CDR3 has 16 residues. The CDR3 protein is CASSFTRTVAKNIQYF.

The genes are TRBV2 and TRBJ1-6; TCRdb's D call, TRBD1, is unchecked because there is no DNA. Germline V gene sequence: CDR1 SNHLY, CDR2 FYNNEI. The CDR3 loop spans 15 amino acids. CDR3 region: CASSRDTGVNSPLHF.

V usage is TRBV7-6 and J usage is TRBJ1-5. CDR1 is SGHVS and CDR2 is FNYEAQ in the germline V gene. This CDR3 is 15 amino acids long. The CDR3 loop is CASSLEPRGNQPQHF.

The genes are TRBV6-1 and TRBJ1-1; the TCRdb D gene call, TRBD1, has no DNA to confirm it. Germline lookup yields CDR1 MNHNS and CDR2 SASEGT. The CDR3 is made up of 17 amino acids. CDR3 protein: CASSTGIHGAPNTEAFF.

The chain carries TRBV24-1 and TRBJ1-5; the TCRdb call, TRBD1, lacks DNA for checking. The CDR3 is 15 amino acids. CDR1 is KGHDR, CDR2 SFDVKD, per germline. The CDR3 spells CATSDSQGTGQPQHF.

This chain uses TRBV24-1 with TRBJ2-7. CDR3 length: 14 amino acids. Germline lookup yields CDR1 KGHDR and CDR2 SFDVKD. The CDR3 region is CATSDPDVNHEQYF.

The J gene is TRBJ2-7, the V gene TRBV19; with no DNA, the TCRdb D assignment of TRBD1 cannot be verified. Germline CDR1 is LNHDA and CDR2 is SQIVND (reference sequence). The CDR3 consists of 12 residues. CDR3 protein: CASRDGAYEQYF. Variable domain in full (rest from reference TRBV19 and TRBJ2-7): DGGITQSPKYLFRKEGQNVTLSCEQNLNHDAMYWYRQDPGQGLRLIYYSQIVNDFQKGDIAEGYSVSREKKESFPLTVTSAQKNPTAFYLCASRDGAYEQYFGPGTRLTVT.

CDR3 amino acids: CATSSWTSVNEQFF. The chain links TRBV15 to TRBJ2-1; TCRdb indicates TRBD2, and absent DNA this call remains unverified. This CDR3 is built from 14 residues. Germline lookup yields CDR1 LNHNV and CDR2 YYDKDF (reference sequence).

The gene calls are TRBV5-4 and TRBJ2-5; TCRdb's D gene call, TRBD1, goes unchecked for lack of DNA. CDR3 length: 13 amino acids. CDR1 is SGHNT, CDR2 YYREEE, per germline (reference sequence). CDR3 sequence reads: CASRDSNQETQYF.